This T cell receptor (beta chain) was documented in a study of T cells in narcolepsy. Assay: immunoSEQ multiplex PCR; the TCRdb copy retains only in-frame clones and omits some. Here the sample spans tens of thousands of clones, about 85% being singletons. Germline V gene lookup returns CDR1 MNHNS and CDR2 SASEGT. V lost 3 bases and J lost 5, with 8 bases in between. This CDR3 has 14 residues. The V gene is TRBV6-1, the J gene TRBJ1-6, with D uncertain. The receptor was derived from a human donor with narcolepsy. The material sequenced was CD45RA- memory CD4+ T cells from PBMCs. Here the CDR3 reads CASSDKAHNSPLHF. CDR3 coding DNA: TGTGCCAGCAGTGACAAGGCCCATAATTCACCCCTCCACTTT.